The entry below gives a single T cell receptor (beta chain) sequence along with its context. The antigen it recognizes is unknown. Base qualities are not at hand, and no much larger clone is one base apart. The CDR3 runs 15 residues from the cysteine to the phenylalanine. The DNA shown is the 45-base CDR3, in frame from base 1. V lost 4 bases and J lost 1 base; the stretch between them is 12 bases long. The CDR1 and CDR2 encoded by the germline V gene are SGHRS and YFSETQ. One collaborating source in Seattle enrolled patients during active infection and followed them longitudinally through the course of disease. The collaborating institutions used their own protocols to collect whole blood in K2EDTA tubes. For TCRbeta analysis, collaborator samples were shipped as frozen whole blood, as isolated PBMCs, or as DNA extracted from either sample type. TCRbeta CDR3 regions were amplified from genomic DNA using the immunoSEQ Assay, a bias-controlled multiplex PCR. Per the original workflow: Nucleated cell counts per sample were estimated from amplification of reference gene primers within the assay. To quantify the absolute abundance of each unique TCRbeta CDR3 rearrangement, sequence reads were collapsed and filtered. Productive Simpson clonality was computed per sample as the square root of Simpson's diversity index over productive rearrangements. TCRdb provides this immuneACCESS table in a form limited to in-frame rearrangements. Some clones are lacking; in checked studies, under half of them reflect an unresolved V gene, and why the rest are absent is not known. Clone size and V and J calls were adopted from that table, with D and trimming inferred from the DNA. The sample table contains roughly 100,000 clones; only one count was recorded for 88% of them. About 1.9% of the sample belongs to the ten largest clones.

This specimen comes from a study of blood T cell repertoires in COVID-19 (dated by TCRdb to 2018 to 2020). Background on the whole study: Samples from collaborators originated in the United States, Italy and Spain and spanned both the acute and convalescent phases of COVID-19. The prospective study material was composed of cDNA or gDNA derived from T cells, B-cell-depleted T cells, or PBMCs. Deeply sampled blood TCRbeta repertoires from subjects exposed to, actively infected with, or recovered from COVID-19 were included in the dataset. The repertoires were released in a freely available public database meant as a resource for research on the immune response to SARS-CoV-2. The samples were drawn from the first 160 participants of the ongoing ImmuneRACE study and from 950 to 1,500 subjects provided by 6 global collaborators. Sample metadata almost always included a de-identified subject ID, COVID-19 status, age in years and sex. Where available, HLA class I and class II types were taken from metadata supplied by the sample provider and were not determined by assay-based typing.

What the authors observed across the whole study: The amount of clinical and demographic metadata varied by source and participant and was provided uncurated.

The TCR comes from a man aged 45 to 65 with COVID-19, enrolled during active disease. In this chain, TRBV5-1 is recombined with TRBJ1-5; a tentative D call is TRBD1 (5 bases match). The sample consisted of peripheral blood. The CDR3 region has the sequence CASSLQGGSNQPQHF. At the DNA level, the sequence is TGCGCCAGCAGCCTGCAGGGAGGGAGCAATCAGCCCCAGCATTTT.